This T cell receptor (beta chain) was captured in a study of T cells after yellow fever vaccination. Overall study results and limits: Peaking faster, on day 5 versus 15, the secondary response was nonetheless weaker. FACS-sorted repertoires might harbor abundant contaminating clonotypes from the bulk population. Subsequent booster samples again held most clones from primary vaccination (around 96% CD4, approximately 86% CD8).

With regard to this clonotype: Antigen specificity is unknown.

TCR cDNA, made by 5'RACE template switching, carried an added universal primer site and UMIs. TCRdb fed the 5' RACE reads into MiXCR, producing one record per CDR3 protein. The sample lists roughly 300,000 distinct CDR3 sequences, about 6.9% occurring once. Trimming left V 4 bases short and J 7 bases short, with 13 bases between. The germline V gene encodes CDR1 SGHTA and CDR2 FQGTGA. The CDR3 sequence is 14 residues long. The sequence derives from a man younger than 35 who received the YFV17D yellow fever vaccine. This chain connects TRBV7-3 to TRBJ2-2, with D tentatively TRBD1 (6 bases). The starting material was PBMCs, obtained around 45 days after the first yellow fever vaccination. The CDR3 DNA reads TGTGCCAGCAGCTCAGGGGCGTCTAACGGGGAGCTGTTTTTT. Amino acid sequence: CASSSGASNGELFF.